This T cell receptor (beta chain) emerged from a study of identical twins. A universal primer site was created by template switching, with the cDNA bearing unique molecular identifiers. TCRdb passed the 5' RACE reads through MiXCR, listing each CDR3 protein once. The data contain a few hundred thousand distinct CDR3 sequences, roughly 8.6% of them singletons. Study-wide findings and caveats: Cord blood beta clonotypes that were abundant carried fewer insertions, and memory repertoires showed no such trend.

As regards this clonotype: Its antigen remains unidentified. One base away lies a much larger clone, so this may be a sequencing read error.

These data were also filed under a second study, of yellow fever vaccine responses in identical twins.

The receptor comes from a woman aged 18-29 years in good health. The sequenced material came from memory (CD45RO+) T cells sorted from blood.

The CDR3 nucleotides read TGCGCCAGCAGCTCAGCGGGGGGCTACACCGTGGAGCTGTTTTTT. It translates to CASSSAGGYTVELFF. This sequence joins TRBV5-1 and TRBJ2-2, with 9 bases that match TRBD2. The CDR3 consists of 15 residues. The germline V gene has CDR1 SGHRS and CDR2 YFSETQ.